The next 28 T cell receptor beta chains were all read from a single sample in a study of shared clonotypes between healthy human individuals. CD45RO-negative CD8 cells positively selected for CCR7 made up the naive population, which excluded terminally differentiated effector memory CD45RA+ cells. The assay was immunoSEQ multiplex PCR, and TCRdb's table has in-frame clones only and misses some. The sample comprises around 2.1 million clones, approximately 94% of which are singletons, and more than 1.5% rests with the top ten. The sample comprised naive CD8+ T cells from PBMCs. The receptors come from a man aged 18 to 30 in good health. Some clones in this sample may be carry-over from other donors' samples.

The V call is TRBV30, the J call TRBJ2-7; 9 bases fit TRBD1. The junction had 6 bases not matched to a gene; V was cut back by 4 bases and J by 5 bases. CDR1 and CDR2 from the germline V gene are GTSNPN and SVGIG (reference sequence). This CDR3 has 13 residues. CDR3 coding DNA: TGTGCCTGGAAAGGGACAGGGTTCAACGAGCAGTACTTC. This translates into CAWKGTGFNEQYF.

The chain couples TRBV27 to TRBJ1-2; D is unclear. This CDR3 spans 13 amino acids. V lost 5 bases to trimming and J lost 6 bases, with 13 bases between them. Germline-derived CDR1 and CDR2 are MNHEY and SMNVEV (reference sequence). CDR3: CASSPLRVDGYTF. The CDR3 bases are TGTGCCAGCAGTCCCCTCCGCGTAGATGGCTACACCTTC.

J is TRBJ1-5 and V is TRBV27; possible D gene TRBD1, 6 bases. The CDR3 consists of 14 residues. Trimming left V 5 bases short and J 6 bases short, with 14 bases between. Germline V lookup: CDR1 MNHEY, CDR2 SMNVEV (reference sequence). CDR3 residues: CASSLTGRGQPQHF. The CDR3 nucleotides are TGTGCCAGCAGTCTAACGGGCAGGGGTCAGCCCCAGCATTTT.

The chain couples TRBV7-8 to TRBJ1-5, with TRBD1 matching over 7 bases. Germline CDR1 is SGHVS and CDR2 is FQNEAQ. V dropped 5 bases and J dropped 6; count of bases not matched to a gene: 10. CDR3 length: 15 residues. The CDR3 nucleotides are TGTGCCAGCAGCCTCGGGACAGCGGCTGGTCAGCCCCAGCATTTT. It yields the protein CASSLGTAAGQPQHF.

The rearrangement links TRBV4-2 to TRBJ1-4; D uncertain. Looked up from germline, CDR1 is LGHNA and CDR2 is YNFKEQ. Trimming took off 0 bases at V and 5 bases at J, with 10 bases between the two ends. The CDR3 runs to 15 residues. The CDR3 protein is CASSQERSPNEKLFF. The CDR3 DNA is TGTGCCAGCAGCCAAGAGCGCAGTCCCAATGAAAAACTGTTTTTT.

The V gene is TRBV15, the J gene TRBJ2-7; 7 bases match TRBD2. The CDR3 is 15 residues long. CDR1 and CDR2 from the germline V gene are LNHNV and YYDKDF (reference sequence). V lost 1 base to trimming and J lost 0 bases; unmatched junction nucleotides: 3. In DNA form, the CDR3 reads TGTGCCACCAGCAGAGCCCGGGAGGCCTCCTACGAGCAGTACTTC. The encoded protein is CATSRAREASYEQYF.

Remarks on this clone: Other DNA sequences in this sample translate to the same CDR3. The rearrangement uses TRBV9 and TRBJ2-7, with D tentatively TRBD2 (7 bases). CDR3 length: 14 residues. The ends were cut back, 5 bases at V and 0 bases at J, with 12 bases in the middle. Germline V gene sequence: CDR1 SGDLS, CDR2 YYNGEE. The CDR3 region is CASSEGGSSYEQYF. For the CDR3, the DNA is TGTGCCAGCAGTGAGGGGGGGAGCTCCTACGAGCAGTACTTC.

The V call is TRBV6-5, the J call TRBJ2-1, with 13 bases fitting TRBD2. Looked up from germline, CDR1 is MNHEY and CDR2 is SVGAGI. CDR3 length: 15 amino acids. The V and J ends lost 6 bases and 6 bases, in that order; junction bases with no gene match: 5. In nucleotides, the CDR3 is TGTGCCAGCAGCCAACTAGCGGGAGGGCCCAATGAGCAGTTCTTC. It encodes CASSQLAGGPNEQFF.

The rearrangement joins TRBV10-1 to TRBJ2-3, with D tentatively TRBD1 (6 bases). The CDR3 covers 15 residues. V gave up 4 bases and J gave up 3 bases, with 14 bases separating them. Germline CDR1 is WNHNN and CDR2 is SYGVQD (reference sequence). The CDR3 loop reads CASSVGGSATDTQYF. CDR3 DNA sequence: TGCGCCAGCAGTGTTGGGGGCTCGGCGACAGATACGCAGTATTTT.

The chain employs TRBV7-2 and TRBJ1-2, with D uncertain. V dropped 5 bases and J dropped 8 bases, with 24 bases sitting between them. The germline V gene has CDR1 SGHTA and CDR2 FQGNSA. CDR3 size: 16 residues. CDR3 coding DNA: TGTGCCAGCAGCCCCGCCCCAAACTCTCTGCCCCTGGGCTACACCTTC. This sequence encodes CASSPAPNSLPLGYTF.

J is TRBJ2-7 and V is TRBV9; D possibly corresponds to TRBD2 (6 bases). The CDR3 consists of 15 residues. Trimming took 3 bases from V and 2 from J, leaving 15 bases between them. CDR1 and CDR2 (germline): SGDLS, YYNGEE. The CDR3 DNA is TGTGCCAGCAGCGGTGCCGGGACTGCCCCCTACGAGCAGTACTTC. This encodes CASSGAGTAPYEQYF.

The chain links TRBV20-1 to TRBJ1-2, with D unclear. V dropped 5 bases and J dropped 6 bases, with 10 bases sitting between them. The CDR3 is made up of 11 amino acids. The germline V gene has CDR1 DFQATT and CDR2 SNEGSKA (reference sequence). CDR3 bases: TGCAGTGCTTTAACCGGGGATGGCTACACCTTC. Translating gives CSALTGDGYTF.

Comment on this clone: The sample has other DNA sequences that encode this CDR3 too. The chain uses TRBV9 and TRBJ2-3; D is perhaps TRBD2 (5 bases). The germline V and J ends were trimmed by 0 bases and 2 bases, with 10 bases remaining between them. Per germline, CDR1 SGDLS and CDR2 YYNGEE. The CDR3 runs to 15 residues. In DNA, the CDR3 is TGTGCCAGCAGCGTAGGCGGAGGCAACACAGATACGCAGTATTTT. It is translated as CASSVGGGNTDTQYF.

This chain joins TRBV6-1 and TRBJ2-1; 8 positions agree with TRBD1. The length of the CDR3 is 15 residues. J was trimmed by 9 bases and V by 7 bases; bases with no gene match: 14. CDR1 and CDR2 from the germline V gene are MNHNS and SASEGT. The CDR3 DNA reads as TGTGCCAGCACCACCGGACAGGGTCCCCGTGGTGAGCAGTTCTTC. Amino acids: CASTTGQGPRGEQFF.

The V call is TRBV10-3, the J call TRBJ2-7; D perhaps matches TRBD1 (6 bases). CDR1 and CDR2 from the germline V gene are ENHRY and SYGVKD. Trimming removed 3 bases from V and 1 base from J, with 10 bases in between. This CDR3 has 14 residues. The DNA of the CDR3 is TGTGCCATCAGTGATTTGGACAGATCCTACGAGCAGTACTTC. Protein sequence: CAISDLDRSYEQYF.

V usage is TRBV7-9 and J usage is TRBJ1-2; a possible D gene is TRBD1 (6 bases). In germline, CDR1 is SEHNR, CDR2 FQNEAQ (reference sequence). The CDR3 has 13 amino acids. The V end lost 0 bases, the J end lost 8 bases, and 10 bases lay between the germline ends. The DNA for the CDR3 is TGTGCCAGCAGCTTAGCATTACAGGGCGGCTACACCTTC. It is translated as CASSLALQGGYTF.

As for this clone: This sample includes further DNA sequences coding for the same CDR3. V is TRBV9 and J is TRBJ1-1, with no clear D. This CDR3 contains 13 residues. Trimming removed 2 bases from V and 3 bases from J, with 8 bases in between. CDR1 SGDLS and CDR2 YYNGEE come from the germline V gene. The CDR3 loop reads CASSVGGHTEAFF. CDR3 bases: TGTGCCAGCAGCGTGGGCGGACACACTGAAGCTTTCTTT. Full variable domain (rest looked up from reference TRBV9 and TRBJ1-1): DSGVTQTPKHLITATGQRVTLRCSPRSGDLSVYWYQQSLDQGLQFLIQYYNGEERAKGNILERFSAQQFPDLHSELNLSSLELGDSALYFCASSVGGHTEAFFGQGTRLTVV.

Here the CDR3 DNA reads TGTGCCAGCAGCCCGAATTACGCCCAACGACTAGCGGTCGGGGAGCTGTTTTTT. This translates into CASSPNYAQRLAVGELFF. V gene TRBV14 combines with J gene TRBJ2-2; 9 nucleotides line up with TRBD2. From germline, CDR1 is SGHDN and CDR2 FVKESK. V lost 4 bases, J lost 7 bases, and 16 bases stayed unmatched. This CDR3 is 18 amino acids long.

V is TRBV30 and J is TRBJ2-3, with 10 bases lining up with TRBD2. V shed 4 bases, J shed 2 bases, and the junction held 18 bases outside the gene matches. The CDR3 extends over 19 amino acids. CDR1 GTSNPN and CDR2 SVGIG come from the germline V gene (reference sequence). Here the CDR3 reads CAWTPAILASGGYTDTQYF. The CDR3 DNA reads TGTGCCTGGACCCCAGCTATATTAGCTAGCGGGGGATACACAGATACGCAGTATTTT.

The genes are TRBV10-3 and TRBJ2-7, with 7 bases identical to TRBD2. The germline CDR1 and CDR2 sequences are ENHRY and SYGVKD. This CDR3 has 15 residues. Trimming removed 10 bases from V and 5 bases from J; junction bases left unmatched: 17. CDR3 nucleotide sequence: TGTGCCACCCGCTTCGAAGAGCGGGAAAACCACGAGCAGTACTTC. The encoded protein is CATRFEERENHEQYF.

This clone was recorded once. The V and J genes are TRBV28 and TRBJ1-4; 7 bases are shared with TRBD1. Unmatched junction bases numbered 10, after V lost 3 bases and J lost 3 bases. The CDR3 is made up of 17 amino acids. CDR1 and CDR2 from the germline V gene are MDHEN and SYDVKM. The CDR3 bases are TGTGCCAGCAGTTTCTCACCAGGGACAGACCCTAATGAAAAACTGTTTTTT. This encodes CASSFSPGTDPNEKLFF. Together with reference TRBV28 and TRBJ1-4, the CDR3 gives the full variable domain: DVKVTQSSRYLVKRTGEKVFLECVQDMDHENMFWYRQDPGLGLRLIYFSYDVKMKEKGDIPEGYSVSREKKERFSLILESASTNQTSMYLCASSFSPGTDPNEKLFFGSGTQLSVL.

This chain joins TRBV4-2 and TRBJ1-1; the D gene is possibly TRBD1 (6 bases). Germline V gene sequence: CDR1 LGHNA, CDR2 YNFKEQ. The ends were cut back, 3 bases at V and 4 bases at J, with 15 bases in the middle. The CDR3 covers 15 residues. The DNA of the CDR3 is TGTGCCAGCAGCCAGGGGGCTGGGGGGTCCACTGAAGCTTTCTTT. Translated, it gives CASSQGAGGSTEAFF.

The chain couples TRBV14 to TRBJ2-7, with D perhaps TRBD1 or TRBD2 (5 bases each). The CDR3 length is 14 residues. Germline V gene lookup returns CDR1 SGHDN and CDR2 FVKESK. The germline V and J ends were trimmed by 2 bases and 0 bases, with 8 bases remaining between them. CDR3 protein: CASSQRDHSYEQYF. The CDR3 nucleotides are TGTGCCAGCAGCCAACGGGACCACTCCTACGAGCAGTACTTC.

This chain uses TRBV4-3 with TRBJ2-5; a weak D match, TRBD1 (5 bases). Trimming stripped 1 base from V and 4 bases from J, with 13 bases between. CDR3 size: 15 residues. Germline V lookup: CDR1 LGHNA, CDR2 YSLEER. The CDR3 protein is CASSQVKGSAETQYF. The DNA for the CDR3 is TGCGCCAGCAGCCAAGTTAAGGGGTCTGCAGAGACCCAGTACTTC.

This chain connects TRBV7-9 to TRBJ2-1; 10 nucleotides align to TRBD2. CDR1 and CDR2 from the germline V gene are SEHNR and FQNEAQ (reference sequence). J was trimmed by 7 bases and V by 5 bases; bases with no gene match: 11. The length of the CDR3 is 16 residues. The chain's CDR3 is CASSLPAGGPGNEQFF. The CDR3, as DNA: TGTGCCAGCAGCCTACCAGCGGGAGGGCCGGGAAATGAGCAGTTCTTC. The full variable domain, its missing parts supplied by reference TRBV7-9 and TRBJ2-1, is DTGVSQNPRHKITKRGQNVTFRCDPISEHNRLYWYRQTLGQGPEFLTYFQNEAQLEKSRLLSDRFSAERPKGSFSTLEIQRTEQGDSAMYLCASSLPAGGPGNEQFFGPGTRLTVL.

As regards this clone: Distinct nucleotide sequences in the sample also encode this CDR3. The chain recombines TRBV27 with TRBJ1-1, with D uncertain. Germline V lookup: CDR1 MNHEY, CDR2 SMNVEV (reference sequence). Trimming cost V 2 bases and J 4 bases, with 8 bases left between them. CDR3 length equals 13 residues. CDR3 DNA sequence: TGTGCCAGCAGTTTAGGAGGGAGCACTGAAGCTTTCTTT. It is translated as CASSLGGSTEAFF.

The chain recombines TRBV29-1 with TRBJ2-7; D may be TRBD2 (6 bases). Germline V gives CDR1 SQVTM, CDR2 ANQGSEA. Trimming stripped 3 bases from V and 2 bases from J, with 17 bases between. The CDR3 spans 15 residues. The CDR3: CSVEGVGTSTYEQYF. The CDR3 nucleotides are TGCAGCGTTGAGGGGGTGGGGACTTCTACCTACGAGCAGTACTTC.

This chain uses TRBV13 with TRBJ1-2; unclear D gene. V lost 0 bases to trimming and J lost 8 bases, with 7 bases between them. The CDR3 runs 12 residues. Germline CDR1 reads PRHDT; CDR2 reads FYEKMQ (reference sequence). The CDR3 reads CASSLGPDGYTF. DNA for the CDR3: TGTGCCAGCAGCTTAGGCCCCGACGGCTACACCTTC.